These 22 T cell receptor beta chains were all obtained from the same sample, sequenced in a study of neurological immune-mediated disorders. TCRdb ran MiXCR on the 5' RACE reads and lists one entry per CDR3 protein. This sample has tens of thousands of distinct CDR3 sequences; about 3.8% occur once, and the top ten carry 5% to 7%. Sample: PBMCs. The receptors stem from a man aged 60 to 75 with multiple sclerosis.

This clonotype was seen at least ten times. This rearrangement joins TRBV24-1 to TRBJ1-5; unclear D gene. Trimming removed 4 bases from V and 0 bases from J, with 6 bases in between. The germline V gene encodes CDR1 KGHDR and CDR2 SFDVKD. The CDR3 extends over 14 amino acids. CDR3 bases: TGTGCCACCAGTGACTCCCATAGCAATCAGCCCCAGCATTTT. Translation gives CATSDSHSNQPQHF.

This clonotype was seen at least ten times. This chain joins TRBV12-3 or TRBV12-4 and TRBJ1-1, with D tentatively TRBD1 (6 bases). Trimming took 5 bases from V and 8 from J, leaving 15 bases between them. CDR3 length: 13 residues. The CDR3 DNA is TGTGCCAGCAGTCGGGACACTGCGGGAGAAGCTTTCTTT. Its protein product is CASSRDTAGEAFF.

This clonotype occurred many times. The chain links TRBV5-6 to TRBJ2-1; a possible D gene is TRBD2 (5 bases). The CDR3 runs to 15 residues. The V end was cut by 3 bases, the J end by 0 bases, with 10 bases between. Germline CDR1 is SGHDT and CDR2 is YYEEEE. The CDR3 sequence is CASSSDWSSYNEQFF. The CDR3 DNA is TGTGCCAGCAGCTCGGACTGGAGCTCCTACAATGAGCAGTTCTTC. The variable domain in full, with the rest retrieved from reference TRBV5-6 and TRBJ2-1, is DAGVTQSPTHLIKTRGQQVTLRCSPKSGHDTVSWYQQALGQGPQFIFQYYEEEERQRGNFPDRFSGHQFPNYSSELNVNALLLGDSALYLCASSSDWSSYNEQFFGPGTRLTVL.

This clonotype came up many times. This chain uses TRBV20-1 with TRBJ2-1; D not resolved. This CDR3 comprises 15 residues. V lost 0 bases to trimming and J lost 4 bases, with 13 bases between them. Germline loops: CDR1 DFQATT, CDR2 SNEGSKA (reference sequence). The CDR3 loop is CSARDPQVTYNEQFF. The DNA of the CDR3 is TGCAGTGCTAGAGATCCCCAGGTCACGTACAATGAGCAGTTCTTC.

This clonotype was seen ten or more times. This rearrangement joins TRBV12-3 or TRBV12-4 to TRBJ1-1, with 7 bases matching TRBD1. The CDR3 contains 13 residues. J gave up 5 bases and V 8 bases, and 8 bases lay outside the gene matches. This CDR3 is CASGGQMGTEAFF. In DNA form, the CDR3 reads TGTGCCAGCGGGGGACAGATGGGAACTGAAGCTTTCTTT.

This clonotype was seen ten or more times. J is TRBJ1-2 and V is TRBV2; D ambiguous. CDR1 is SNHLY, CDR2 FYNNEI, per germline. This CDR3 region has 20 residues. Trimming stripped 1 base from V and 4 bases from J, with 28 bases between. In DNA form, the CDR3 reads TGTGCCAGCAGTGAAGGGGTTACTTGGGATCTAGGAGGGATGGTCTATGGCTACACCTTC. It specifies CASSEGVTWDLGGMVYGYTF.

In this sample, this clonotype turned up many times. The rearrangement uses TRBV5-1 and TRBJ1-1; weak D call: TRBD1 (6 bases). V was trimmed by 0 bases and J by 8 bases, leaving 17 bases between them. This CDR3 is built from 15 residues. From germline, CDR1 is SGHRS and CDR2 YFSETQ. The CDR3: CASSLAAGAGAEAFF. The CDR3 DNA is TGCGCCAGCAGCTTGGCGGCGGGGGCTGGGGCGGAAGCTTTCTTT. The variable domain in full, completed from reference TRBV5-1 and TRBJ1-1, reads KAGVTQTPRYLIKTRGQQVTLSCSPISGHRSVSWYQQTPGQGLQFLFEYFSETQRNKGNFPGRFSGRQFSNSRSEMNVSTLELGDSALYLCASSLAAGAGAEAFFGQGTRLTVV.

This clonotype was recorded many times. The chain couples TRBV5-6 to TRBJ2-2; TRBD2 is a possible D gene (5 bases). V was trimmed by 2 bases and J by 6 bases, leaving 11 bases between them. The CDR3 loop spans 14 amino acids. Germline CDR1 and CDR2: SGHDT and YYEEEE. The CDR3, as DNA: TGTGCCAGCAGCTTACTAGGTGGGGCCGGGGAGCTGTTTTTT. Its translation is CASSLLGGAGELFF.

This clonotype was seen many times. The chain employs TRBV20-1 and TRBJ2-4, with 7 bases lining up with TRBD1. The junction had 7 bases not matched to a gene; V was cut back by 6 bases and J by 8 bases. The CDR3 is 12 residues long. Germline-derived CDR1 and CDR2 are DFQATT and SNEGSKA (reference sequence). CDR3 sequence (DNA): TGCAGTGCCCCGAAAGGGGGCTACATTCAGTACTTC. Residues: CSAPKGGYIQYF.

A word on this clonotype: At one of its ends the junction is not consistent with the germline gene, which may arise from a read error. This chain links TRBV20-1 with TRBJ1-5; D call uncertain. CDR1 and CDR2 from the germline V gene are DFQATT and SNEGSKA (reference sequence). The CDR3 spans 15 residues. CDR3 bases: TGCAGTGCTAGGGCGGGTGGTCGGTCATATAAGACCCAGAATTTT. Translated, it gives CSARAGGRSYKTQNF.

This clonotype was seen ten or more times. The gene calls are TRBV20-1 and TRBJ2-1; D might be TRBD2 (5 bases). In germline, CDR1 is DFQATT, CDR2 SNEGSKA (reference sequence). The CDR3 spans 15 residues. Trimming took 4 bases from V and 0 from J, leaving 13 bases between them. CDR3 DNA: TGCAGTGCTACCTCTTTGGCGGGCTCCTACAATGAGCAGTTCTTC. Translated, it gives CSATSLAGSYNEQFF.

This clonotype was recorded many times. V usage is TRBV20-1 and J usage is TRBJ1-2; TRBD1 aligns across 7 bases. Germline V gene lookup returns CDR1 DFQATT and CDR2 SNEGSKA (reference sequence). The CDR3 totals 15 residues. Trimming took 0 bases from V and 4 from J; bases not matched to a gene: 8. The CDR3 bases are TGCAGTGCTAGAGATGGCGACAGGGCCCTCTATGGCTACACCTTC. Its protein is CSARDGDRALYGYTF.

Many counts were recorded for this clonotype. CDR3: CASSLDPAGGSAGEQYF. Here the CDR3 DNA reads TGTGCCAGCAGCTTAGATCCGGCAGGGGGTAGTGCGGGGGAGCAGTACTTC. The rearrangement joins TRBV11-2 to TRBJ2-7, with D perhaps matching TRBD1 (7 bases). Trimming pared 0 bases from V and 7 bases from J, leaving 22 bases between. The CDR3 runs to 17 residues. Germline assignment: CDR1 SGHAT and CDR2 FQNNGV.

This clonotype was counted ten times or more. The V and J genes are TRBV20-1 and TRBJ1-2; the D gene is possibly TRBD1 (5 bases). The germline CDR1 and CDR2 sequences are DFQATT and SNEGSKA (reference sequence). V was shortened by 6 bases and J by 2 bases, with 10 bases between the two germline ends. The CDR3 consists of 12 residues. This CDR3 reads CSAYWGNYGYTF. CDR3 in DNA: TGCAGTGCGTATTGGGGGAACTATGGCTACACCTTC.

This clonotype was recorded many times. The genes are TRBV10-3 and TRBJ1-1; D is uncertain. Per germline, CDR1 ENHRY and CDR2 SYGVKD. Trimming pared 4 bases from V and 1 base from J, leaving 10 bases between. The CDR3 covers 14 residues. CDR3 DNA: TGTGCCATCAGTGGAAGAGGAGGGAACACTGAAGCTTTCTTT. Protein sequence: CAISGRGGNTEAFF.

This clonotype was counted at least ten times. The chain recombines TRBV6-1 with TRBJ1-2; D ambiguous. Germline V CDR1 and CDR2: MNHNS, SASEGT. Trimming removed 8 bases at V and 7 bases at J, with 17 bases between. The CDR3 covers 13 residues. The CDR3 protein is CASRHEQLFGYTF. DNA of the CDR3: TGTGCCAGCCGGCACGAGCAACTGTTTGGCTACACCTTC.

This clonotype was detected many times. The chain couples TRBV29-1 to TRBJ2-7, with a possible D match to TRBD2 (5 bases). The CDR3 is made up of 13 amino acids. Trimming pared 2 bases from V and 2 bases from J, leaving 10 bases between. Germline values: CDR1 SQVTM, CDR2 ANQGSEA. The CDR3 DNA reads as TGCAGCGTTGAATCGGACTTTCCCTACGAGCAGTACTTC. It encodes CSVESDFPYEQYF.

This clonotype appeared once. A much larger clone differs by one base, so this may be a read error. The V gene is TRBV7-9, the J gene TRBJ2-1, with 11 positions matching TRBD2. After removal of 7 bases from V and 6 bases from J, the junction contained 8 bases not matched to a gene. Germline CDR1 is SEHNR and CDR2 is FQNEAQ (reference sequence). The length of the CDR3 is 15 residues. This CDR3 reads CASNQLAGAGNEQFF. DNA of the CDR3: TGTGCCAGCAACCAACTAGCGGGAGCCGGCAATGAGCAGTTCTTC.

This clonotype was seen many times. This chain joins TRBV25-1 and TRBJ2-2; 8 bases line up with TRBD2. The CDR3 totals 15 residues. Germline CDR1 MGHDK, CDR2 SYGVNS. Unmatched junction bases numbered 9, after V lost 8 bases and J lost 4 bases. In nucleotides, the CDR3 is TGTGCCAGCGGGGAACTAGCGGAGTTCACCGGGGAGCTGTTTTTT. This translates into CASGELAEFTGELFF.

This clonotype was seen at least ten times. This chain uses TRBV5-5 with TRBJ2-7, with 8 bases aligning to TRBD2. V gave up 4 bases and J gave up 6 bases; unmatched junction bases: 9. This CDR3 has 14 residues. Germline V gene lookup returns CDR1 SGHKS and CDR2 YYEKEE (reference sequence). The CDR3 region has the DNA TGTGCCAGCAGCCTCGGGACTAGACAGGCCGAGCAGTACTTC. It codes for CASSLGTRQAEQYF.

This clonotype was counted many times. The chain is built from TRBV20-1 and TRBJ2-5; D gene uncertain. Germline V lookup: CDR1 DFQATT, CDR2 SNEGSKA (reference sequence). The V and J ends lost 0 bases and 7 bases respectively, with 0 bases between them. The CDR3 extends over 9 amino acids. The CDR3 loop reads CSARETQYF. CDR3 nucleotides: TGCAGTGCTAGAGAGACCCAGTACTTC.

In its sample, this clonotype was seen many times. CDR3 DNA: TGCAGTGCTTGGGACAGTTCCTACAATGAGCAGTTCTTC. It yields the protein CSAWDSSYNEQFF. The rearrangement links TRBV20-1 to TRBJ2-1; 7 positions match TRBD1. Germline lookup yields CDR1 DFQATT and CDR2 SNEGSKA (reference sequence). V trimming: 5 bases; J trimming: 1 base; junction bases outside the gene matches: 2. The CDR3 extends over 13 amino acids.